The 17 T cell receptor beta chains listed next were all sequenced from one sample in a study of metastatic and nonmetastatic thyroid tumors. Patients underwent thyroid surgery, and none had received any treatment before it. TCRdb re-called the PCR reads with MiXCR. The sample lists approximately 30,000 clones, about 3.9% seen once, with more than 3% in the top ten. The specimen was blood. The receptors were gathered from a male donor with papillary thyroid cancer or a benign thyroid nodule (not recorded which). Some clones in this sample may be carry-over from other donors' samples.

There are many counts of this clone. The rearrangement uses TRBV9 and TRBJ1-5; tentatively, D is TRBD1 (5 bases). V lost 0 bases and J lost 1, with 8 bases in between. Germline loops: CDR1 SGDLS, CDR2 YYNGEE. The CDR3 has 15 amino acids. This chain's CDR3 is CASSVDGGSNQPQHF. Here the CDR3 DNA reads TGTGCCAGCAGCGTAGACGGGGGAAGCAATCAGCCCCAGCATTTT.

This clone was detected only a few times. The chain couples TRBV24-1 to TRBJ2-3, with 11 bases lining up with TRBD2. Germline values: CDR1 KGHDR, CDR2 SFDVKD. There are 17 residues in the CDR3. Trimming took 4 bases from V and 5 from J; bases not matched to a gene: 10. CDR3 DNA sequence: TGTGCCACCAGTGAGGCTAGCGGGAGGATCCCCAAAGATACGCAGTATTTT. It encodes CATSEASGRIPKDTQYF.

The chain uses TRBV6-2 or TRBV6-3 and TRBJ2-2; D not resolved. The germline gives CDR1 MNHEY, CDR2 SVGEGT. The ends were cut back, 5 bases at V and 3 bases at J, with 10 bases in the middle. CDR3 length: 14 amino acids. The DNA of the CDR3 is TGTGCCAGCAGTGTGCAGCTGGACACCGGGGAGCTGTTTTTT. It specifies CASSVQLDTGELFF.

The table lists this clone with many counts. The chain has TRBV18 and TRBJ2-3; D gene ambiguous. CDR3 length: 15 amino acids. Trimming pared 3 bases from V and 2 bases from J, leaving 12 bases between. Per the germline V gene, CDR1 is KGHSH and CDR2 is LQKENI. The CDR3, as DNA: TGTGCCAGCTCACCCCAAATGGGATCCACAGATACGCAGTATTTT. Protein: CASSPQMGSTDTQYF.

In this sample, this clone turned up a few times. The gene calls are TRBV25-1 and TRBJ2-1; 9 bases are a match to TRBD1. Germline lookup yields CDR1 MGHDK and CDR2 SYGVNS. The CDR3 contains 16 residues. Losses at the gene ends were 2 bases for V and 8 bases for J; bases not matched to a gene: 10. In DNA, the CDR3 is TGTGCCAGCAGTGAAAACAGGGGGCGAATGGCGGATGAGCAGTTCTTC. Translating it yields CASSENRGRMADEQFF.

There are a few counts of this clone. Germline is not matched at one junction end, which may reflect a read error. The chain carries TRBV6-1 and TRBJ1-2, with D tentatively TRBD1 (5 bases). The V gene's germline CDR1 is MNHNS and CDR2 SASEGT. The CDR3 consists of 15 residues. The CDR3 loop reads CTSSEITGLNYGHTF. CDR3 DNA sequence: TGTACCAGCAGCGAAATTACGGGACTAAACTATGGCCACACCTTC.

V and J are TRBV7-2 and TRBJ2-1; no firm D call. The length of the CDR3 is 14 residues. Germline V gene lookup returns CDR1 SGHTA and CDR2 FQGNSA. The V end lost 2 bases, the J end lost 7 bases, and 12 bases lay between the germline ends. As DNA, the CDR3 is TGTGCCAGCAGCTTAACTCGAACGGTGAATGAGCAGTTCTTC. The encoded protein is CASSLTRTVNEQFF.

The rearrangement links TRBV24-1 to TRBJ2-2; 10 bases map to TRBD2. The CDR3 length is 15 residues. Germline lookup yields CDR1 KGHDR and CDR2 SFDVKD. V dropped 9 bases and J dropped 3; count of bases not matched to a gene: 6. This CDR3 reads CATETSGPDTGELFF. CDR3 DNA sequence: TGTGCCACCGAGACTAGCGGGCCAGACACCGGGGAGCTGTTTTTT.

This clone showed up just a few times. This chain uses TRBV28 with TRBJ2-2; D is uncertain. V gave up 5 bases and J gave up 0 bases, with 13 bases separating them. Germline CDR1 reads MDHEN; CDR2 reads SYDVKM. The CDR3 runs 16 residues. The CDR3 protein is CASSTQATPNTGELFF. CDR3 in DNA: TGTGCCAGCAGTACCCAGGCGACACCGAACACCGGGGAGCTGTTTTTT.

The V gene is TRBV6-2 or TRBV6-3, the J gene TRBJ2-2, with 12 bases fitting TRBD2. The CDR3 sequence is 15 residues long. Germline-derived CDR1 and CDR2 are MNHEY and SVGEGT. V lost 7 bases, J lost 11 bases, and 11 bases stayed unmatched. CDR3 amino acids: CASKATSGSIGELFF. CDR3 nucleotide sequence: TGTGCCAGCAAGGCGACTAGCGGGAGTATCGGAGAGCTGTTTTTT.

This clone turned up a few times. The chain is built from TRBV6-1 and TRBJ1-2; D call uncertain. The CDR3 is made up of 11 amino acids. V was clipped by 6 bases and J by 6 bases, with 8 bases between them. The germline V gene has CDR1 MNHNS and CDR2 SASEGT. The DNA of the CDR3 is TGTGCCAGCAGCTCTGGCCATGGCTACACCTTC. Its protein is CASSSGHGYTF.

In its sample, this clone was seen many times. CDR3 region: CASSIRTSGVNTGELFF. The CDR3 DNA reads TGTGCCAGCAGCATTCGGACTAGCGGGGTCAACACCGGGGAGCTGTTTTTT. This chain uses TRBV5-4 with TRBJ2-2; 12 bases agree with TRBD2. The CDR3 is 17 amino acids. Germline V gives CDR1 SGHNT, CDR2 YYREEE (reference sequence). V shed 4 bases, J shed 2 bases, and the junction held 6 bases outside the gene matches. The full variable domain, its missing parts supplied by reference TRBV5-4 and TRBJ2-2, is ETGVTQSPTHLIKTRGQQVTLRCSSQSGHNTVSWYQQALGQGPQFIFQYYREEENGRGNFPPRFSGLQFPNYSSELNVNALELDDSALYLCASSIRTSGVNTGELFFGEGSRLTVL.

This chain links TRBV20-1 with TRBJ1-2; D is possibly TRBD1 (6 bases). The germline V gene has CDR1 DFQATT and CDR2 SNEGSKA (reference sequence). V lost 5 bases and J lost 4, with 14 bases in between. The CDR3 loop spans 13 amino acids. DNA for the CDR3: TGCAGTGCTGCAGGGACATTTCTCTATGGCTACACCTTC. Amino acids: CSAAGTFLYGYTF.

This clone was seen ten or more times. At one of its ends the junction is not consistent with the germline gene, which may arise from a read error. The chain has TRBV6-4 and TRBJ2-2; D gene uncertain. CDR1 and CDR2 from the germline V gene are MRHNA and SNTAGT. The CDR3 covers 13 residues. Here the CDR3 DNA reads TGTGCCAGCAGTAACTCGGACGGCGGGGAGCTGTTTTTT. It is translated as CASSNSDGGELFF.

This clone was seen ten or more times. The genes are TRBV28 and TRBJ2-1, with TRBD2 matching over 10 bases. The V gene end was trimmed by 5 bases and the J gene end by 0 bases; junction bases not matched to a gene: 4. This CDR3 has 16 amino acids. CDR1 is MDHEN, CDR2 SYDVKM, per germline. CDR3 nucleotides: TGTGCCAGCAGTGGACTAGCGGCCAACTCCTACAATGAGCAGTTCTTC. As protein: CASSGLAANSYNEQFF.

In this sample, this clone turned up many times. The rearrangement uses TRBV20-1 and TRBJ1-2; D is undetermined. The CDR3 is 10 amino acids. V was clipped by 6 bases and J by 9 bases, with 11 bases between them. Germline V gene data show CDR1 as DFQATT and CDR2 as SNEGSKA (reference sequence). The CDR3 loop is CSAVEVSYTF. The CDR3 DNA is TGCAGTGCCGTAGAGGTTAGCTACACCTTC.

Turning to this clone: A much larger clone sits a single nucleotide away, making a read error possible. This chain links TRBV6-2 or TRBV6-3 with TRBJ2-2, with TRBD1 matching 7 bases. The V gene end was trimmed by 7 bases and the J gene end by 5 bases; junction bases not matched to a gene: 7. Germline loops: CDR1 MNHEY, CDR2 SVGEGT. The CDR3 totals 14 residues. The CDR3 reads CASMGQRDTGELFF. The CDR3 coding sequence is TGTGCCAGCATGGGACAGCGAGATACCGGGGAGCTGTTTTTT.